The clone carrying this T cell receptor (beta chain) was seen many times. The CDR3 sequence is 14 residues long. CDR1 SQVTM and CDR2 ANQGSEA come from the germline V gene. Trimming removed 6 bases at V and 0 bases at J, with 13 bases between. Clinical symptoms, serum thyroxine, TRAb, thyroid ultrasound and orbital computed tomography informed diagnoses. This sample is drawn from a study of T cells in Graves' hyperthyroidism and ophthalmopathy. Researchers amplified the TCR beta CDR3 regions from RNA transcripts. A first-round RT-PCR of the TCR CDR3 used the HTBI primer set. TCRdb independently ran MiXCR on the multiplex PCR reads; one entry per CDR3 protein. The top ten clones hold about half of a sample with 450,000 to 500,000 distinct CDR3 sequences, 20% to 25% of them seen once.

This sequence joins TRBV29-1 and TRBJ2-3; TRBD2 might be the D (6 bases). The source is an older woman with Graves' ophthalmopathy. Sequencing was performed on blood. CDR3 nucleotide sequence: TGCAGCGTCGGAGTTGGGACTAGCACAGATACGCAGTATTTT. It codes for CSVGVGTSTDTQYF.